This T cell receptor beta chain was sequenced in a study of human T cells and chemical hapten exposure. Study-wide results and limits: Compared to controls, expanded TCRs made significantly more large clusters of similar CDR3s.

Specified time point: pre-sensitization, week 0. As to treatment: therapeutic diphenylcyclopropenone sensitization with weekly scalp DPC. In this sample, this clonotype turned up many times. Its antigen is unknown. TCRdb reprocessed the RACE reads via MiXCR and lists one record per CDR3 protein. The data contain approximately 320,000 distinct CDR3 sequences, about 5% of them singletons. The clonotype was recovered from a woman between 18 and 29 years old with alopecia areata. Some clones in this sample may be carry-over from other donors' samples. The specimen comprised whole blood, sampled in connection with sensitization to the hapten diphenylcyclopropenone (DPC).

The CDR3: CASSPSKVSGANVLTF. The DNA of the CDR3 is TGTGCCAGCAGTCCTTCGAAGGTCTCTGGGGCCAACGTCCTGACTTTC. This rearrangement joins TRBV12-3 or TRBV12-4 to TRBJ2-6, with D uncertain. This CDR3 region has 16 residues. The V end lost 5 bases, the J end lost 0 bases, and 11 bases lay between the germline ends.